The sequence of this T cell receptor beta chain was determined in a study of blood T cell repertoires in COVID-19. Whole-study context: There were acute and convalescent COVID-19 samples, and they came from the United States, Italy and Spain. PBMCs, B-cell-depleted T cells, or T cells provided the cDNA or gDNA that made up the material.

In germline, CDR1 is SEHNR, CDR2 FQNEAQ (reference sequence). V was clipped by 1 base and J by 5 bases; unmatched bases: 2. This CDR3 has 14 amino acids. How the authors handled the data: Scientists estimated how many nucleated cells there were by amplifying reference gene primers. The table came from immunoSEQ multiplex PCR; TCRdb's copy has only in-frame clones and leaves some out. That table supplies the V and J calls and clone size; D and trimming were determined from the DNA. Of just over 650,000 clones in the sample, 75% to 90% are singletons; the top ten hold roughly 0.25%. The V gene is TRBV7-9, the J gene TRBJ1-2, with 9 bases matching TRBD1. The receptor comes from a woman aged 18-29 years with acute or convalescent COVID-19. The sample was peripheral blood. The CDR3 nucleotides read TGTGCCAGCAGCTTAGAAGGGACAGGGTATGGCTACACCTTC. Translating it yields CASSLEGTGYGYTF.